This T cell receptor beta chain was captured in a study of early T cells in non-severe SARS-CoV-2 infection. Per germline, CDR1 DFQATT and CDR2 SNEGSKA (reference sequence). Trimming removed 1 base at V and 6 bases at J, with 10 bases between. The CDR3 sequence is 14 residues long. The sample holds a few counts of this clonotype. TCRdb analysed the 5' RACE reads with MiXCR anew, one entry per CDR3 protein. In the table there are about 68,000 distinct CDR3 sequences, more than 9% of which are singletons. The genes are TRBV20-1 and TRBJ1-6, with TRBD1 as a possible D gene (5 bases). The clonotype was recovered from an adult who was a healthcare worker with PCR-confirmed SARS-CoV-2 infection or an uninfected control (not recorded which). Source material: whole blood. CDR3 coding DNA: TGCAGTGCTAGAGTTGGGGGTGGTAATTCACCCCTCCACTTT. This translates into CSARVGGGNSPLHF.